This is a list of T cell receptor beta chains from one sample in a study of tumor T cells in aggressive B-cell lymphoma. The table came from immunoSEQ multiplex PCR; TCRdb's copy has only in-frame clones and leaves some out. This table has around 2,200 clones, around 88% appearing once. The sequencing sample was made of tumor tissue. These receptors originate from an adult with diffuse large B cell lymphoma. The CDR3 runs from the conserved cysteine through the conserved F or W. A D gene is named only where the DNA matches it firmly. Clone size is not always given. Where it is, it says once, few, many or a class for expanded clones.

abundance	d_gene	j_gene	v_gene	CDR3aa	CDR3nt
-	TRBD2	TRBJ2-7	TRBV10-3	CAVRGGPSYEQYF	TGTGCCGTCCGCGGGGGTCCCTCCTACGAGCAGTACTTC
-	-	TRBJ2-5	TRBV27	CASSLSPQQGPIQETQYF	TGTGCCAGCAGTTTATCCCCCCAACAGGGCCCCATACAAGAGACCCAGTACTTC
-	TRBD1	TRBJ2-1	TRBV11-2	CASSLDPGTGSHEQFF	TGTGCCAGCAGCTTAGATCCGGGGACAGGGTCCCATGAGCAGTTCTTC
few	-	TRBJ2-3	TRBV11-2	CASNFVGGATDTQYF	TGTGCCAGCAATTTCGTTGGAGGGGCCACAGATACGCAGTATTTT
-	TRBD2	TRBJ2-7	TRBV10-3	CAISQGGGRVSYEQYF	TGTGCCATCAGCCAGGGGGGCGGGAGGGTCTCCTACGAGCAGTACTTC
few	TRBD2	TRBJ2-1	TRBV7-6	CASSYQGSGGNEQFF	TGTGCCAGCAGCTATCAGGGTAGCGGGGGCAATGAGCAGTTCTTC
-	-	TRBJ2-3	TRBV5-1	CASSAHTDTQYF	TGCGCCAGCAGCGCGCACACAGATACGCAGTATTTT
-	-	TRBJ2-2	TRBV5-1	CASSLGGPKSGELFF	TGCGCCAGCAGCTTGGGCGGCCCAAAGAGCGGGGAGCTGTTTTTT
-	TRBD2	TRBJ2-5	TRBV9	CASSVDGRPQETQYF	TGTGCCAGCAGCGTCGACGGGAGGCCCCAAGAGACCCAGTACTTC
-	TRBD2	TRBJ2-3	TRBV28	CASSLGIAGGPQDTQYF	TGTGCCAGCAGTTTAGGGATAGCGGGAGGGCCTCAAGATACGCAGTATTTT
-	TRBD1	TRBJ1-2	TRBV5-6	CASSPDRGYGYTF	TGTGCCAGCAGCCCGGACAGGGGGTATGGCTACACCTTC
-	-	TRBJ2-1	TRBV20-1	CSANRDNERFF	TGCAGCGCAAACAGGGACAATGAGCGGTTCTTC
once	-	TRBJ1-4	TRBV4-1	CASSQKAMGVGEKLFF	TGCGCCAGCAGCCAAAAGGCGATGGGAGTTGGCGAAAAACTGTTTTTT
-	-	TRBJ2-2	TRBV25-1	CASRARSSTGELFF	TGTGCCAGCAGAGCCAGGTCCAGTACCGGGGAGCTGTTTTTT
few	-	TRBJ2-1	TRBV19	CASSINGEQFF	TGTGCCAGTAGTATAAACGGTGAGCAGTTCTTC
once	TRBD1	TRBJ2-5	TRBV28	CASSQPGGQETQYF	TGTGCCAGCAGTCAACCAGGGGGCCAAGAGACCCAGTACTTC
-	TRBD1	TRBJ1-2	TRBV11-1	CASSLGQGAYGYTF	TGTGCCAGCAGCCTCGGACAGGGGGCCTATGGCTACACCTTC